This TCR beta chain was found in a study of cytomegalovirus exposure and HLA in healthy donors. Overall study results and limits: Versus the roughly 700-donor mean, an Asian-associated ancestry cluster reportedly showed fewer N-insertions in a later analysis.

13 Jbeta primers and 60 Vbeta primers were used for the PCR. How the authors handled the data: Unique TCR beta chains totaled about 73 million in a later count, with approximately 11 million of them shared. Method: immunoSEQ multiplex PCR; TCRdb's copy keeps in-frame clones and lacks some. The DNA was the basis for D and trimming; V, J and clone size are from that table. The table has under 200,000 clones, around 74% seen once. The CDR3 has 15 amino acids. With 2 bases removed from V and 3 bases from J, the gap between germline ends came to 14 bases. Per the germline V gene, CDR1 is MNHNS and CDR2 is SASEGT. Turning to this clone: Its specificity is unknown.

The sample consisted of PBMCs. The chain uses TRBV6-1 and TRBJ2-7; D ambiguous. This clonotype originated in a female donor in good health and CMV-seronegative. The CDR3 here is CASSEYGQVVYEQYF. CDR3 sequence (DNA): TGTGCCAGCAGTGAATATGGTCAGGTCGTCTACGAGCAGTACTTC.